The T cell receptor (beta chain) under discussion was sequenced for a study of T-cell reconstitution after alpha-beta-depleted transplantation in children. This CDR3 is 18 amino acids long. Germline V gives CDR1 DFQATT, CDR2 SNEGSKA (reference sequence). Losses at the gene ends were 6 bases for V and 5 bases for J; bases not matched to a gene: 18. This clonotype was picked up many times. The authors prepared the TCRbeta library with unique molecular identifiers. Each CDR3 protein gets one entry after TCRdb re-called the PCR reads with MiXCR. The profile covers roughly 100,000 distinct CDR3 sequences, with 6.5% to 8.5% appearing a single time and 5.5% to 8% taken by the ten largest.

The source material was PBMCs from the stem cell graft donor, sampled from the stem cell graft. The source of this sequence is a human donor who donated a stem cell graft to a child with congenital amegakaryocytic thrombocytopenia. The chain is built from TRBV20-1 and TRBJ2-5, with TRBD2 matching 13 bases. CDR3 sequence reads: CSASDQLAGGEFGETQYF. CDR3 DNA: TGCAGTGCCTCGGACCAACTAGCGGGAGGGGAATTTGGGGAGACCCAGTACTTC.